This record looks at one T cell receptor (beta chain) sequence and its context. This clone was counted a single time. Its binding antigen is unknown. One base away there is no much larger clone; base qualities are not given. These data come from a study of cytomegalovirus exposure and HLA in healthy donors (dated by TCRdb to between 2016 and 2019). Background for the entire study: According to an earlier analysis of 587 of the donors, about 170 million T cells yielded roughly 100 million unique TCR beta sequences and 276 Gb of sequence data. HLA typing included class I and class II loci at four-digit resolution. About 310 gigabases of sequencing data and approximately 85 million unique TCR sequences were included in an early release covering under 650 HLA-typed donors. Donor age, sex, ethnicity and CMV serostatus were compiled together with the repertoire data. In a later analysis, previously published TCR beta repertoires from hundreds of donors were re-analyzed and high-resolution HLA genotyping was added so that TCR occurrence patterns could be studied. The study used immunosequencing to profile the T cell repertoires of approximately 690 subjects and linked those repertoires to cytomegalovirus serostatus. To predict cytomegalovirus infection status, the study brought together high-throughput TCR immunosequencing, statistical association of individual TCRs with disease status, and machine learning. A separate validation cohort of over a hundred different subjects was used in addition to the roughly 700-subject first cohort. Across some 400 genotyped donors of the cohort, an average of about 240,000 unique TCR beta nucleotide sequences per donor were sequenced, and around 19% of those sequences were non-productive. Five DR-DQ haplotypes were handled as single units for association and clustering because linkage in the cohort was strong. The study aimed to test whether signatures of past pathogen exposure could be identified by cataloging public T cell receptors. All discovery cohort repertoires had been generated on a single sequencing platform. The number of typed donors differed by locus: roughly 629-640 for A, B, C, DRB1 and DQB1; some 500 for DQA1; approximately 610 for DPA1; and 400 to 480 for DPB1. A later genetic analysis used genome-wide SNP genotypes for about 55% of the 666 donors, treating that subset as a discovery cohort. Of the 300 to 500 genotyped donors, 81% were placed in the genetic ancestry cluster associated with self-reported Caucasian donors. In the later analysis, no new phenotypic data were used to find candidate immune exposures; instead, reliance was placed on TCR beta sequences and their occurrence across donors. In an earlier analysis of roughly 540 of the donors, high-throughput TCR beta sequencing was used to judge whether each TCR beta V gene segment behaved as functional or pseudogenic. Broad study findings and their caveats: In the study, around 150 TCR beta chains were listed as associated with cytomegalovirus. In vitro tests confirmed that a few of the cytomegalovirus-associated TCR beta chains recognize cytomegalovirus antigens. About 17 rarely observed V segments, including chromosome 9 orphons, were excluded from the earlier analysis of several hundred of the donors because counts were too low. The presence/absence analyses assumed that sequencing depth was roughly uniform across donors, and that assumption may not be true. In a later analysis, HLA-associated TCR beta chains were found to be more clonally expanded and to have lower generation probabilities than equally common non-associated chains. According to a later analysis, parvovirus B19, influenza, CMV and Epstein-Barr virus appeared linked to several top co-occurrence clusters. A later genetic analysis reported fewer N-insertions in productive TCRs among donors in an Asian-associated ancestry cluster than the roughly 650-donor mean. Specific HLA alleles were associated with roughly 17,000 TCR beta sequences at a false discovery rate of 0.05 in a later analysis. A later analysis found that most CMV-associated TCR beta chains appeared HLA-restricted, with HLA associations seemingly driven largely by CMV exposure. CMV serostatus was the only immune exposure information available for the cohort. A later analysis found that TCR association rates varied across HLA loci, with DRB1 alleles showing the most associated TCRs and HLA-C alleles the fewest. In an earlier analysis of some 640 of the donors, most TCR beta V segments were observed in productive rearrangements about 87% or about 30% of the time, broadly matching IMGT annotations. A later genetic analysis associated a missense DCLRE1C variant with V-gene and J-gene trimming of TCR beta chains, and an independent cohort replicated the association. Most TCR sequences were seen in very few donors, while some public TCRs were found in many individuals. A further reported finding was that TCR beta sequences accurately predicted the HLA-A and HLA-B alleles for most subjects in the first cohort. Linkage disequilibrium might explain the correlated functional status among segregating V segments, but an unknown experimental factor could not be excluded. In both the original and validation cohorts, the classifier was reported to diagnose cytomegalovirus status with high specificity and sensitivity. A cluster of highly shared sequence variants was judged likely to represent a technical artifact of the sequencing pipeline. The 87-base-pair reads could not distinguish some IMGT-functional V segments, including TRBV6-2 and TRBV6-3, so those segments were excluded. When HLA alleles, especially DR and DQ, strongly co-occurred, attributing TCR associations to individual alleles was difficult. The authors suggested that the approach could potentially be extended to other disease states and immunological phenotypes. This cohort had only TCR beta chains sequenced, and the lack of alpha or paired-chain data limited which features could be detected. HLA typing was unavailable for some donors at each locus, so association tests used only the typed subset.

The cohort comprised approximately 700 healthy bone marrow donors. At the time of sampling, all cohort members were nominally healthy, though unrecorded immune exposures were likely present. The donor was CMV seronegative and was included in the group of around 320 seronegative cohort members. Each donor provided a peripheral blood sample, and peripheral blood mononuclear cells were used for TCR beta sequencing. The Qiagen DNeasy Blood Extraction Kit was used to extract genomic DNA from the blood cell samples. From the germline V gene, CDR1 is ENHRY and CDR2 is SYGVKD. At the junction V is shortened by 6 bases and J by 5 bases; bases outside the gene matches: 14. From the cysteine through the phenylalanine, the CDR3 covers 16 amino acids. Of the read, only the CDR3 DNA is kept; its 48 bases are in frame from base 1. Receptor libraries were prepared by the immunoSEQ multiplex PCR assay. For the multiplex PCR, a mixture combining 60 forward primers for TCR Vbeta segments and 13 reverse primers for TCR Jbeta segments was used. The CDR3 region of rearranged TCR beta genes was amplified from genomic DNA with a multiplex PCR assay. On the Illumina HiSeq System, the amplified TCR beta libraries were sequenced as 87-base-pair reads. The authors' analysis ran thus. Across the 500 to 700 repertoires, a later analysis counted roughly 77 million unique TCR beta chains, around 11 million of which were shared by at least two donors. To remove PCR and sequencing errors, raw reads were error-corrected and collapsed into unique sequences using a nearest-neighbor algorithm that merged closely related sequences. CDR3 sequences were aligned to IMGT reference sequences to assign V, D and J gene segments. For a sequence to be retained, a match of at least six nucleotides to both a V gene segment and a J gene segment was required. A rearrangement was called productive if the CDR3 had no stop codons and remained in frame with V and J, and every other rearrangement was called non-productive. CDR3 was defined according to IMGT convention as the region running from the second conserved V-encoded cysteine to the conserved J-encoded phenylalanine. In an earlier analysis of approximately 590 of the donors, sequences lacking an unambiguous match to a single V gene segment were excluded. In an earlier analysis of several hundred of the donors, V segments were called functional above 56.7% productive rearrangements and were called segregating when the between-donor standard deviation exceeded 5%. A statistical classification framework was built to diagnose cytomegalovirus status from the catalog of TCR beta chain sequences. A later analysis assigned V and J genes by comparing TCR nucleotide sequences with IMGT/GENE-DB human TR gene sequences. Using the TCRdist pipeline, a later analysis assigned CDR3 sequences along with most-parsimonious VDJ recombination scenarios. In a later analysis, each TCR beta chain was defined by its CDR3 amino acid sequence together with its V-gene family, and reads without a unique V-gene family were excluded. As a way to deal with suspected cross-contamination and a sequencing artifact, a later analysis dropped roughly 600 nucleotide sequences that were highly shared and had low generation probability. A later analysis calculated a clonal expansion index for each public chain from normalized within-repertoire ranks of inferred template counts. Generation probabilities in a later analysis came from a VDJ recombination model fitted to out-of-frame rearrangements, and those results were checked against IGoR. In a later analysis, hypergeometric tests were used to score TCR-TCR, TCR-HLA and TCR-CMV co-occurrence, with a repertoire-size bias correction applied to TCR pairs. In a later analysis, false discovery rates were estimated by permuting HLA or CMV assignments 20 times. In a later analysis, co-occurring TCRs were grouped with DBSCAN, and TCRdist sequence similarity was added when clustering was performed within HLA-allele-positive subsets. Repertoires with fewer than 30,000 or more than 120,000 public chains were left out of co-occurrence clustering, as were five repertoires with anomalous nucleotide sharing. TCRdb provides this immuneACCESS table in a form limited to in-frame rearrangements. Some clones are lacking; in checked studies, under half of them reflect an unresolved V gene, and why the rest are absent is not known. V and J calls and clone size come straight from that table; D and trimming were deduced from the DNA. For this sample the table gives roughly 250,000 clones, of which around two thirds were detected only once. The ten largest make up around 2.3% of the sample.

The sequence was collected from a female donor in good health and CMV-seronegative. The V and J segments used are TRBV10-3 and TRBJ2-7, with 9 junctional bases fitting TRBD2. Sequencing used PBMCs. The DNA sequence reads TGTGCCATCAGAAACGCCGGGCGGGAGGGTTCCCACGAGCAGTACTTC. It specifies CAIRNAGREGSHEQYF.